This T cell receptor beta chain was identified in a study of regulatory T cells in long-lasting Graves disease. The time point is: persistent/refractory GD, antithyroid drugs over 5 years with positive TRAb. Construction of the TCR library relied on RNA isolated from PBMCs. This clonotype was recorded at least ten times. As yet, its antigen is unknown. To make TCR beta libraries, researchers used iRepertoire HTBI primers and Arm-PCR of CDR3 regions. In TCRdb, the multiplex PCR reads were re-called with MiXCR into one record per CDR3 protein. The data contain 430,000 or so distinct CDR3 sequences, 21% of them singletons. Overall study findings and caveats: The persistent group shared around 2,700 public clonotypes, more than the approximately 890 shared by new patients. Samples came from peripheral blood alone, without thyroid tissue.

Germline V gene data show CDR1 as SNHLY and CDR2 as FYNNEI. This CDR3 is built from 15 residues. The V segment lost 7 bases and the J segment 1 base; nucleotides outside the gene matches: 9. Sequences were derived from peripheral blood mononuclear cells (PBMCs), sampled when the disease was refractory, from a patient treated with antithyroid drugs. This receptor was identified in a female donor with Graves disease. V and J are TRBV2 and TRBJ2-7; TRBD1 agrees at 8 bases. As DNA, the CDR3 is TGTGCCAGCATTGAGGGACAGGTCGGGTCCTACGAGCAGTACTTC. It codes for CASIEGQVGSYEQYF.